This entry describes one T cell receptor beta chain. What antigen it recognizes has not been identified. Base qualities are missing; no much larger clone stands one base away. Library prep was done by the immunoSEQ multiplex PCR assay. The multiplex PCR relied on a mix of 60 forward primers for TCR Vbeta segments and 13 reverse primers for TCR Jbeta segments. A multiplex PCR assay on genomic DNA amplified the CDR3 region of rearranged TCR beta genes. On the Illumina HiSeq System, the amplified TCR beta libraries were sequenced as 87-base-pair reads. The paper's data handling went like this. A later analysis counted some 80 million unique TCR beta chains across the 670 or so repertoires, and around 9.9 million of these chains were shared by at least two donors. Raw reads were error-corrected and collapsed into unique sequences with a nearest-neighbor algorithm that merged closely related sequences to remove PCR and sequencing errors. To assign V, D and J gene segments, CDR3 sequences were aligned to IMGT reference sequences. For a sequence to be retained, a match of at least six nucleotides was required to both a V gene segment and a J gene segment. A rearrangement counted as productive if the CDR3 had no stop codons and remained in frame with V and J, and every other rearrangement counted as non-productive. CDR3 was defined according to IMGT convention as the region running from the second conserved V-encoded cysteine to the conserved J-encoded phenylalanine. The earlier analysis of approximately 500 of the donors excluded sequences that lacked an unambiguous match to a single V gene segment. In an earlier analysis of 450 to 700 of the donors, V segments were called functional above 56.7% productive rearrangements and were called segregating when the between-donor standard deviation exceeded 5%. A statistical classification framework was built for diagnosing cytomegalovirus status from the catalog of TCR beta chain sequences. In a later analysis, TCR nucleotide sequences were compared against IMGT/GENE-DB human TR gene sequences so that V and J genes could be assigned. A later analysis assigned CDR3 sequences and most-parsimonious VDJ recombination scenarios with the TCRdist pipeline. A later analysis defined each TCR beta chain by its CDR3 amino acid sequence plus V-gene family, and excluded reads lacking a unique V-gene family. A later analysis removed 450 to 600 highly shared, low-generation-probability nucleotide sequences to deal with suspected cross-contamination and a sequencing artifact. For each public chain, a later analysis derived a clonal expansion index from normalized ranks of inferred template counts within each repertoire. In a later analysis, generation probabilities were computed with a VDJ recombination model fitted to out-of-frame rearrangements, and the resulting probabilities were checked against IGoR. In a later analysis, hypergeometric tests were used to score TCR-TCR, TCR-HLA and TCR-CMV co-occurrence, with a repertoire-size bias correction applied to TCR pairs. A later analysis estimated false discovery rates by permuting HLA or CMV assignments 20 times. In a later analysis, co-occurring TCRs were grouped using DBSCAN, and TCRdist sequence similarity was added for clustering within HLA-allele-positive subsets. For co-occurrence clustering, repertoires with fewer than 30,000 or more than 120,000 public chains were excluded, along with 5 or 6 repertoires with anomalous nucleotide sharing. TCRdb retrieved this table from immuneACCESS and kept in-frame rearrangements only. Not all clones are present; in checked studies, unresolved V genes account for under half, and no reason is known for the remainder. From that table come the V and J calls and clone size; the DNA was used to work out D and trimming. The sample table contains 170,000 or so clones; only one count was recorded for 77% of them. 1.4% of the sample belongs to the ten largest clones.

The source of the sample is a study of cytomegalovirus exposure and HLA in healthy donors (dated by TCRdb to between 2016 and 2019). Some background on the complete study: According to an earlier analysis of a few hundred of the donors, some 170 million T cells yielded 90 million to 140 million unique TCR beta sequences and 276 Gb of sequence data. To predict cytomegalovirus infection status, the study brought together high-throughput TCR immunosequencing, statistical association of individual TCRs with disease status, and machine learning. The study aimed to test whether signatures of past pathogen exposure could be identified by cataloging public T cell receptors. A later analysis re-analyzed previously published TCR beta repertoires from hundreds of donors and added high-resolution HLA genotyping to study TCR occurrence patterns. Genome-wide SNP genotypes for about three fifths of the roughly 670 donors were used in a later genetic analysis, which treated that subset as a discovery cohort. Four to six DR-DQ haplotypes were handled as single units for association and clustering, since linkage in the cohort was strong. Approximately 300 gigabases of sequencing data and around 80 million unique TCR sequences made up an early release that covered 640 HLA-typed donors. In addition to the first cohort of 650 to 800 subjects, a separate validation cohort of 120 different subjects was used. The genetic ancestry cluster associated with self-reported Caucasian donors included about 81% of the roughly 380 genotyped donors. To decide whether each TCR beta V gene segment behaved as functional or pseudogenic, an earlier analysis of some 540 of the donors relied on high-throughput TCR beta sequencing. Every repertoire in the discovery cohort had been generated on one and the same sequencing platform. Donor age, sex, ethnicity and CMV serostatus were collected together with the repertoire data. Across about 380 genotyped donors of the cohort, an average of about 200,000 unique TCR beta nucleotide sequences per donor were sequenced, and 15% to 20% of those sequences were non-productive. Rather than drawing on any new phenotypic data, the later analysis identified candidate immune exposures from TCR beta sequences and the way those sequences occurred across donors. The study profiled the T cell repertoires of 666 subjects by immunosequencing and related them to cytomegalovirus serostatus. Typing coverage varied by locus: about 629-640 donors for A, B, C, DRB1 and DQB1; 500 to 550 for DQA1; about 570 for DPA1; approximately 490 for DPB1. HLA typing covered class I and class II loci at four-digit resolution. Overall study outcomes, separate from this receptor: A cluster of highly shared sequence variants was judged likely to represent a technical artifact of the sequencing pipeline. Roughly uniform sequencing depth across donors was assumed in presence/absence analyses, although this assumption may not hold. Because counts were too low, more than 15 rarely observed V segments, including chromosome 9 orphons, were excluded from the earlier analysis of 500 to 700 of the donors. In a later analysis, 16,951 TCR beta sequences were associated with specific HLA alleles at a false discovery rate of 0.05. A later analysis found that most CMV-associated TCR beta chains appeared HLA-restricted, with HLA associations seemingly driven largely by CMV exposure. According to the authors, the approach could potentially be generalized to other disease states and immunological phenotypes. A few of the identified cytomegalovirus-associated TCR beta chains were confirmed in vitro to be specific for cytomegalovirus antigens. In a later analysis, several top co-occurrence clusters were reported to appear linked to parvovirus B19, influenza, CMV and Epstein-Barr virus. A later analysis found that TCR association rates varied across HLA loci, with DRB1 alleles showing the most associated TCRs and HLA-C alleles the fewest. Immune exposure information for the cohort was limited to CMV serostatus. Only TCR beta chains were sequenced in this cohort, and the absence of alpha or paired-chain data limited detectable features. Because HLA typing was unavailable for some donors at each locus, only the typed subset was used in association tests. Cytomegalovirus status was reported to be diagnosed by the classifier with high specificity and sensitivity in both the original and validation cohorts. Most TCR sequences were seen in very few donors, while some public TCRs were found in many individuals. Some IMGT-functional V segments, including TRBV6-2 and TRBV6-3, could not be told apart with the 87-base-pair reads, so those segments were excluded. In a later genetic analysis, a missense DCLRE1C variant was associated with V-gene and J-gene trimming of TCR beta chains, and the association was replicated in an independent cohort. Assigning TCR associations to individual alleles was difficult when HLA alleles, especially DR and DQ, strongly co-occurred. A total of about 150 TCR beta chains were listed by the study as associated with cytomegalovirus. In an earlier analysis of some 500 of the donors, most TCR beta V segments were observed in productive rearrangements about 87% or about 30% of the time, broadly matching IMGT annotations. A further reported finding was that TCR beta sequences accurately predicted the HLA-A and HLA-B alleles for most subjects in the first cohort. In a later analysis, HLA-associated TCR beta chains showed more clonal expansion and lower generation probabilities than non-associated chains that were equally common. According to a later genetic analysis, donors in an Asian-associated ancestry cluster had fewer N-insertions in productive TCRs than the approximately 690-donor mean. Linkage disequilibrium might explain the correlated functional status among segregating V segments, but an unknown experimental factor could not be excluded.

CDR1 and CDR2 are drawn from the germline V gene: MDHEN, SYDVKM. Between the V and J ends, shortened by 4 bases and 9 bases respectively, the junction contains 12 bases. The CDR3 runs 12 amino acids, cysteine and phenylalanine included. Only the CDR3 DNA stays, 36 bases, in frame from base 1. The cohort was made up of about 610 healthy bone marrow donors. All cohort members were sampled while nominally healthy, although unrecorded immune exposures were likely present. The donor tested CMV seronegative and was one of the 352 seronegative cohort members. Every donor gave a peripheral blood sample, and the peripheral blood mononuclear cells from that sample were used for TCR beta sequencing. The Qiagen DNeasy Blood Extraction Kit was used to extract genomic DNA from the blood cell samples.

The rearrangement joined TRBV28 to TRBJ1-1; TRBD1 is a weak D gene call, 6 bases matching. Material: PBMCs. This sequence originates from a woman aged 25 to 39 in good health and CMV-seronegative. The CDR3 has the sequence CASSWGLAQAFF. The nucleotide sequence is TGTGCCAGCAGTTGGGGGCTAGCCCAAGCTTTCTTT. Extended through the reference TRBV28 and TRBJ1-1 proteins, this CDR3 yields the full variable domain: DVKVTQSSRYLVKRTGEKVFLECVQDMDHENMFWYRQDPGLGLRLIYFSYDVKMKEKGDIPEGYSVSREKKERFSLILESASTNQTSMYLCASSWGLAQAFFGQGTRLTVV.